The clone carrying this T cell receptor (beta chain) has more than one count but fewer than ten. The antigen is unknown. This entry belongs to a study of CD8 T cells in Susac syndrome. Study-level results: As the study acknowledged, the number of individuals who were part of its TCR sequencing and HLA analysis was relatively small.

Trimming took off 5 bases at V and 8 bases at J, with 12 bases between the two ends. CDR3 length equals 12 residues. Germline-derived CDR1 and CDR2 are SGHTA and FQGNSA. RNA totalling roughly 0.45 to 1 ug underwent reverse transcription with random hexamers. By means of immunoSEQ multiplex PCR, TCR beta CDR3 spanning 54 Vbeta and 13 Jbeta underwent amplification. TCRdb processed the immunoSEQ multiplex PCR reads anew with MiXCR; each CDR3 protein has one entry. Of 110,000 or so distinct CDR3 sequences in the sample, roughly 97% were seen once. From blood CD8+ and CD4+ T cells, the TCR beta chain was sequenced. The CD8+ and CD4+ T cells were negatively isolated, with the TEMRA cells enriched by FACS.

V usage is TRBV7-2 and J usage is TRBJ1-2, with D possibly TRBD1 on 5 matching bases. The receptor was derived from a human donor in good health. Sequenced: CD4+ T cells from PBMCs. CDR3 nucleotides: TGTGCCAGCAGCCCGGGGGGGGAAGGCTACACCTTC. Residues: CASSPGGEGYTF.